This TCR beta chain appears in the sequencing data of a study of beta chain features in type 1 diabetes. What was sequenced were expressed TCRB transcripts, since all of the isolated RNA had been reverse transcribed. Method: immunoSEQ multiplex PCR; TCRdb's copy keeps in-frame clones and lacks some. The data show a few hundred thousand clones, roughly 12% seen once. Broader study findings: There was a moderate but significant shortening of TCRB CDR3s in all four CD4+ subsets of Type 1 diabetes patients.

This CDR3 contains 17 residues. Trimming left V 4 bases short and J 0 bases short, with 18 bases between. Germline lookup yields CDR1 MDHEN and CDR2 SYDVKM. This clone turned up a few times. Its cognate antigen is unknown. This chain joins TRBV28 and TRBJ1-1; TRBD1 might be the D (5 bases). Material: naive CD4+ T cells from blood. The TCR was taken from a woman under 30 with type 1 diabetes. The CDR3 sequence is CASSSITGTAMNTEAFF. Written as DNA, the CDR3 is TGTGCCAGCAGTTCGATCACCGGGACTGCCATGAACACTGAAGCTTTCTTT.